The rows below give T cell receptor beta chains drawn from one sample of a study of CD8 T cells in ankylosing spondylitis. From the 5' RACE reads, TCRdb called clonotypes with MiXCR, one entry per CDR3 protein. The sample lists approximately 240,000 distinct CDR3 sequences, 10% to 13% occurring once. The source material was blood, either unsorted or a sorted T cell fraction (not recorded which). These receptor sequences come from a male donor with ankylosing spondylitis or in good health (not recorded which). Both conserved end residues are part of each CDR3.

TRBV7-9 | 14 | CASSRAEINEKLFF
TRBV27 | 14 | CASSFTHAAETQYF
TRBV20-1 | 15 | CSARGLTGGNQPQHF
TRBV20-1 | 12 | CSAASRDHEQYF
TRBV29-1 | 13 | CSVRTSGRYEQYF
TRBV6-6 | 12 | CASRQENYGYTF
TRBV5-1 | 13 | CASSWGANQPQHF
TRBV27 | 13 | CASSPDPNYGYTF
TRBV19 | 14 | CASSIQDMNTEAFF
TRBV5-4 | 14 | CASSLEGRENIQYF
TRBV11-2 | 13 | CASSLGPQYEQYF
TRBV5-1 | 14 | CASSRQGGNQPQHF
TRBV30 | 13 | CAWTAGTNTEAFF
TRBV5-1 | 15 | CASSFGDRDHNEQFF
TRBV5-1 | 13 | CASSLTDRETQYF
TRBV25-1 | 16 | CASSEYAGQPSNGYTF
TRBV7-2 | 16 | CASSLRRTAGGQPQHF
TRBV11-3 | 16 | CASSDRTSGSGNEQFF
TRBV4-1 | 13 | CASSPQSNEKLFF
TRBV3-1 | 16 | CASSLDIPASSYEQYF
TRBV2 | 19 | CASSPLFPRDRDGDQPQHF
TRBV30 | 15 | CAWRRDSRAYNEQFF
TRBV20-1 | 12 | CSASTHLYEQYF
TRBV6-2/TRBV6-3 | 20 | CASSTIRQGLVGVPYNEQFF
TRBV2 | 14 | CASRPGSSYNEQFF
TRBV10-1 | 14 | CASSDLASTDTQYF
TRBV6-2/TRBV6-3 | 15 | CASRSAGAFQETQYF
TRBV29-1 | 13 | CSVAGRQYTEAFF
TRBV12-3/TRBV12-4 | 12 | CAGGQGNYGYTF
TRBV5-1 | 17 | CASSLEGLAGFTDTQYF
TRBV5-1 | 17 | CASSLAGDRWDYNEQFF
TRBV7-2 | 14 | CASSLTGGPNEQFF